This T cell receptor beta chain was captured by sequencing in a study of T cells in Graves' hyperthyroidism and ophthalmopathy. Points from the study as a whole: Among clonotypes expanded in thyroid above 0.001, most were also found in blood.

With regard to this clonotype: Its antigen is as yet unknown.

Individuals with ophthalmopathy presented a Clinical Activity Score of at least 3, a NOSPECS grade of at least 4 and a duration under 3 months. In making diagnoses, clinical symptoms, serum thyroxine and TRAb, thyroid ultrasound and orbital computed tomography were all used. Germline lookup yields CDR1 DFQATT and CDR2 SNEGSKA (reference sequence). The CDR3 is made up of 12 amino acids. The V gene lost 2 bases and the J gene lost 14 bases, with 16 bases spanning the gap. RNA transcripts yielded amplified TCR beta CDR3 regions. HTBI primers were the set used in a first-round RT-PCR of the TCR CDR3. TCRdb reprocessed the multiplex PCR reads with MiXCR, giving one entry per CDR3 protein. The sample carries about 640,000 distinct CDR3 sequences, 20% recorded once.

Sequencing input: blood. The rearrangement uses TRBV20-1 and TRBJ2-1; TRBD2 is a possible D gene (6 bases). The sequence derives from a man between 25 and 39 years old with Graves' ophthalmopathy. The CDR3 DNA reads TGCAGTGCTAGAAGTGGGGGGAGCACGAAGTTCTTC. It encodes CSARSGGSTKFF.